This T cell receptor beta chain is drawn from a study of early T cells in non-severe SARS-CoV-2 infection. Study-level background: Investigators sequenced bulk RNA drawn from unsorted whole blood, and chains remained unpaired.

This clonotype showed up just a few times. What it binds is unknown. Germline loops: CDR1 SGDLS, CDR2 YYNGEE. The V and J ends lost 4 bases and 4 bases respectively, with 12 bases between them. CDR3 size: 14 residues. Attached unique molecular identifiers marked individual cDNA molecules. Each CDR3 protein is one row after TCRdb ran MiXCR on the 5' RACE reads. Of approximately 89,000 distinct CDR3 sequences in the sample, more than 13% were seen once. Study findings and constraints: VDJdb matching, biased toward anti-spike CD8 responses, missed private and CD4 specificities.

The sequence was obtained from an adult who was a healthcare worker with PCR-confirmed SARS-CoV-2 infection or an uninfected control (not recorded which). The sequenced sample was whole blood. The chain employs TRBV9 and TRBJ2-1; D unclear. CDR3 amino acids: CASSPSGSYNEQFF. CDR3 bases: TGTGCCAGCAGCCCCTCAGGCTCGTACAATGAGCAGTTCTTC.